This T cell receptor beta chain was retrieved from a study of T cells in Graves' hyperthyroidism and ophthalmopathy. Study-wide points: Blood also carried most thyroid clonotypes expanded above 0.001.

Hyperthyroidism was newly diagnosed in patients aged 18 to 65 (duration under 2 months). Clinical symptoms, serum thyroxine, TRAb, thyroid ultrasound and orbital computed tomography informed diagnoses. The blood sample was taken at first hyperthyroidism diagnosis, before any ophthalmopathy symptoms. Germline V gene sequence: CDR1 GTSNPN, CDR2 SVGIG (reference sequence). V was clipped by 5 bases and J by 5 bases, with 9 bases between them. The CDR3 extends over 11 amino acids. Regions amplified from RNA transcripts were the TCR beta CDR3 regions. The HTBI primer set drove a first-round RT-PCR of the TCR CDR3. TCRdb recomputed calls from the multiplex PCR reads with MiXCR, one row per CDR3 protein. The data hold roughly 180,000 distinct CDR3 sequences, with less than 10% observed a single time. In regard to this clonotype: The antigen remains undetermined.

Input material: blood. The TCR comes from a woman between 18 and 29 years old with Graves' hyperthyroidism that later progressed to Graves' ophthalmopathy. The chain joins TRBV30 to TRBJ1-1; possibly TRBD1 for D (5 bases). For the CDR3, the DNA is TGTGCCTGGGGGGGGGGGACTGAAGCTTTCTTT. It translates to CAWGGGTEAFF. Full variable domain (missing parts from reference TRBV30 and TRBJ1-1): SQTIHQWPATLVQPVGSPLSLECTVEGTSNPNLYWYRQAAGRGLQLLFYSVGIGQISSEVPQNLSASRPQDRQFILSSKKLLLSDSGFYLCAWGGGTEAFFGQGTRLTVV.